The 9 T cell receptor beta chains below were found in one sample sequenced in a study of neurological immune-mediated disorders. Each CDR3 protein gets one entry after TCRdb re-called the 5' RACE reads with MiXCR. Altogether approximately 23,000 distinct CDR3 sequences are present, about 12% being singletons, with the ten largest covering around 5.9%. Noted time point: technical triplicate 1. The sample comprised CD4+ T cells from blood. The source is a female donor with HTLV-1-associated myelopathy (HAM/TSP).

The rearrangement joins TRBV20-1 to TRBJ2-5, with a tentative D call TRBD2 (5 bases). V lost 5 bases, J lost 1 base, and 11 bases lay in between. This CDR3 spans 13 amino acids. CDR1 DFQATT and CDR2 SNEGSKA come from the germline V gene (reference sequence). Here the CDR3 DNA reads TGCAGTGCTGGTGGGAGTACCCAAGAGACCCAGTACTTC. Translation: CSAGGSTQETQYF.

This clonotype was detected a few times. The rearrangement joins TRBV6-4 to TRBJ2-1; no clear D gene. The CDR3 runs 14 residues. V lost 3 bases, J lost 12 bases, and 18 bases lay in between. Germline V gives CDR1 MRHNA, CDR2 SNTAGT. The CDR3 DNA reads as TGTGCCAGCAGTGAGCTCGGCCGTCAAGGTATGCAGTTCTTC. This codes for CASSELGRQGMQFF.

In its sample, this clonotype ranks as medium-sized. The CDR3 spells CASSLSELAYEQYF. The CDR3 bases are TGTGCCAGCAGCTTATCCGAACTAGCCTACGAGCAGTACTTC. This rearrangement joins TRBV7-9 to TRBJ2-7; maybe TRBD2 (5 bases). Germline CDR1 and CDR2: SEHNR and FQNEAQ (reference sequence). The CDR3 has 14 residues. V was trimmed by 2 bases and J by 2 bases, leaving 10 bases between them.

Ten or more counts support this clonotype. The chain links TRBV10-3 to TRBJ1-2; D is possibly TRBD1 (5 bases). V lost 0 bases to trimming and J lost 6 bases, with 11 bases between them. Germline loops: CDR1 ENHRY, CDR2 SYGVKD. This CDR3 region has 14 residues. Here the CDR3 DNA reads TGTGCCATCAGTGAGTCGTTCAGGGCGCATGGCTACACCTTC. Its protein is CAISESFRAHGYTF.

The table lists this clonotype with many counts. The chain recombines TRBV14 with TRBJ2-1; 7 bases map to TRBD2. The CDR3 has 18 residues. Germline values: CDR1 SGHDN, CDR2 FVKESK. Unmatched junction bases numbered 10, after V lost 0 bases and J lost 2 bases. DNA of the CDR3: TGTGCCAGCAGCCAAGATGGGTGGCGGGGGAATCCCTACAATGAGCAGTTCTTC. Protein sequence: CASSQDGWRGNPYNEQFF.

This clonotype has ten or more counts. The V and J genes are TRBV3-1 and TRBJ2-2, with 7 positions matching TRBD2. The CDR3 covers 18 residues. The ends lost 0 bases at V and 4 bases at J; junction bases unmatched: 11. The germline CDR1 and CDR2 sequences are LGHDT and YNNKEL (reference sequence). The CDR3 loop is CASSQDMGLPQGTGELFF. The CDR3 nucleotides are TGTGCCAGCAGCCAAGATATGGGACTACCTCAGGGCACCGGGGAGCTGTTTTTT.

This clonotype was seen ten or more times. The chain links TRBV6-5 to TRBJ2-7; 10 nucleotides agree with TRBD1. The CDR3 spans 15 residues. Germline V lookup: CDR1 MNHEY, CDR2 SVGAGI. J gave up 5 bases and V 4 bases, and 8 bases lay outside the gene matches. The CDR3 loop is CASSSTGQGIDEQYF. In DNA form, the CDR3 reads TGTGCCAGCAGTTCCACGGGACAGGGGATCGACGAGCAGTACTTC.

This clonotype was counted at least ten times. The CDR3 sequence is CSASRGSYEQYF. The CDR3 DNA is TGCAGTGCTAGCAGGGGTTCCTACGAGCAGTACTTC. The V call is TRBV20-1, the J call TRBJ2-7; D is possibly TRBD1 (6 bases). The germline gives CDR1 DFQATT, CDR2 SNEGSKA (reference sequence). The CDR3 consists of 12 residues. Trimming took 3 bases from V and 1 from J, leaving 7 bases between them.

This clonotype was recorded at least ten times. The rearrangement uses TRBV10-3 and TRBJ2-1; tentatively, D is TRBD2 (5 bases). V lost 4 bases to trimming and J lost 5 bases, with 21 bases between them. Germline V lookup: CDR1 ENHRY, CDR2 SYGVKD. The CDR3 has 17 amino acids. As DNA, the CDR3 is TGTGCCATCAGTGGGGGTGCCGTAGCGCGAGCCCACAATGAGCAGTTCTTC. Amino acids: CAISGGAVARAHNEQFF.